These T cell receptor beta chains were read from a single sample in a study of blood T cell repertoires in COVID-19. Data came from immunoSEQ multiplex PCR; TCRdb stores just in-frame clones and leaves some out. The sample lists roughly 170,000 clones, 85% to 90% occurring once. Sequenced sample: peripheral blood. Receptors originate from a woman in her seventies with COVID-19, enrolled during active disease. Both conserved end residues are part of each CDR3. The D gene is left open where the match is weak. Size is omitted from some rows. Given values are once, few, many or a class for expanded clones.

TRBD2	few	TRBV5-5	TRBJ2-1	CASSFPGGSEQFF	TGTGCCAGCAGCTTCCCCGGGGGGTCTGAGCAGTTCTTC
TRBD1	-	TRBV15	TRBJ2-1	CATSSQGTGETLSYNEQFF	TGTGCCACCAGCAGCCAGGGGACAGGGGAAACCCTCTCCTACAATGAGCAGTTCTTC
TRBD2	-	TRBV4-2	TRBJ2-1	CASSQVRLAGGNEQFF	TGTGCCAGCAGCCAAGTTCGTCTAGCGGGAGGAAATGAGCAGTTCTTC
-	once	TRBV25-1	TRBJ2-4	CASSDLYIQYF	TGTGCCAGCAGTGATCTCTACATTCAGTACTTC
-	-	TRBV11-2	TRBJ1-2	CASSSTAGYYGYTF	TGTGCCAGCAGCTCTACTGCAGGCTACTATGGCTACACCTTC
-	-	TRBV30	TRBJ1-5	CAWSIRGSQPQHF	TGTGCCTGGAGTATTAGGGGCAGTCAGCCCCAGCATTTT
-	few	TRBV5-4	TRBJ2-2	CASSPTAGSGELFF	TGTGCCAGCAGCCCCACTGCGGGGTCCGGGGAGCTGTTTTTT
-	-	TRBV19	TRBJ1-1	CASSPQGQIAEAFF	TGTGCCAGTAGTCCCCAGGGACAAATCGCTGAAGCTTTCTTT
-	-	TRBV28	TRBJ1-2	CASSRTGRYGYTF	TGTGCCAGCAGCCGCACAGGGCGCTATGGCTACACCTTC
TRBD1	-	TRBV19	TRBJ1-2	CASSINRGTYGYTF	TGTGCCAGTAGTATCAACAGGGGGACGTATGGCTACACCTTC
TRBD2	-	TRBV4-1	TRBJ2-7	CASSQERSGRGYEQYF	TGCGCCAGCAGCCAAGAACGGAGCGGGAGAGGCTACGAGCAGTACTTC